Below are 23 T cell receptor beta chains sequenced from a single sample in a study of blood T cells in healthy people across ages. The use of a sample-barcoded 5' primer and a J-beta primer mix characterized a second PCR of about 7 to 12 cycles. Each CDR3 protein is one row after TCRdb ran MiXCR on the 5' RACE reads. The repertoire consists of 1 million to 1.2 million distinct CDR3 sequences, with 35% to 40% occurring once and the leading ten covering under 15%. Source material: blood. Source of these receptors: a man younger than 35 in good health.

This clonotype was detected a few times. The chain carries TRBV4-3 and TRBJ2-2; D perhaps matches TRBD2 (5 bases). The CDR3 contains 16 residues. In germline, CDR1 is LGHNA, CDR2 YSLEER. Trimming took 0 bases from V and 2 from J, leaving 10 bases between them. In DNA form, the CDR3 reads TGCGCCAGCAGCCAAGAACCGGGGTCTAACACCGGGGAGCTGTTTTTT. Translation gives CASSQEPGSNTGELFF.

This clonotype appeared a few times. The J gene is TRBJ1-1, the V gene TRBV9; D is ambiguous. In germline, CDR1 is SGDLS, CDR2 YYNGEE. Deletions cut 0 bases from V and 1 base from J, with 7 bases between. The CDR3 is made up of 14 amino acids. Here the CDR3 reads CASSVASSNTEAFF. The CDR3 region has the DNA TGTGCCAGCAGCGTAGCGAGTTCGAACACTGAAGCTTTCTTT.

V and J are TRBV20-1 and TRBJ1-4; 7 bases match TRBD1. This CDR3 region has 13 residues. V lost 3 bases, J lost 5 bases, and 3 bases stayed unmatched. From germline, CDR1 is DFQATT and CDR2 SNEGSKA (reference sequence). CDR3 coding DNA: TGCAGTGCTAGCCCGGGACAGAATGAAAAACTGTTTTTT. It codes for CSASPGQNEKLFF.

The chain has TRBV7-9 and TRBJ2-2; D is unresolved. Deletions cut 7 bases from V and 3 bases from J, with 3 bases between. Germline V gene data show CDR1 as SEHNR and CDR2 as FQNEAQ (reference sequence). The CDR3 extends over 11 amino acids. The CDR3: CASIDTGELFF. The CDR3 nucleotides are TGTGCCAGCATAGACACCGGGGAGCTGTTTTTT. Full variable domain (missing parts from reference TRBV7-9 and TRBJ2-2): DTGVSQNPRHKITKRGQNVTFRCDPISEHNRLYWYRQTLGQGPEFLTYFQNEAQLEKSRLLSDRFSAERPKGSFSTLEIQRTEQGDSAMYLCASIDTGELFFGEGSRLTVL.

The chain combines TRBV4-1 with TRBJ2-3; D is uncertain. V was trimmed by 2 bases and J by 1 base, leaving 13 bases between them. The length of the CDR3 is 16 residues. Germline CDR1 reads MGHRA; CDR2 reads YSYEKL. CDR3 in amino acids: CASSQLPTPGTDTQYF. The DNA for the CDR3 is TGCGCCAGCAGCCAACTTCCTACCCCGGGCACAGATACGCAGTATTTT.

The chain uses TRBV12-3 or TRBV12-4 and TRBJ2-5; D is unresolved. V was clipped by 4 bases and J by 13 bases, with 13 bases between them. This CDR3 has 11 amino acids. The CDR3 region has the DNA TGTGCCAGCAGTTCCTGGCCCTTGGGGTACTTC. The encoded protein is CASSSWPLGYF.

This sequence joins TRBV12-3 or TRBV12-4 and TRBJ2-1; D not certain. This CDR3 has 12 amino acids. V lost 3 bases, J lost 13 bases, and 13 bases lay in between. CDR3 coding DNA: TGTGCCAGCAGTTTGGTAGACTCCCATCAGTTCTTC. Encoded protein: CASSLVDSHQFF.

The V gene is TRBV5-1, the J gene TRBJ1-6, with 7 bases identical to TRBD1. CDR1 and CDR2 (germline): SGHRS, YFSETQ. This CDR3 region has 18 residues. The J segment lost 10 bases and the V segment lost 2 bases, leaving 18 bases of the junction unmatched. In DNA form, the CDR3 reads TGCGCCAGCAGCTTAGACCCGACAGGGAGCGATTATGGCTCACCCCTCCACTTT. It is translated as CASSLDPTGSDYGSPLHF.

This clonotype has a handful of counts. This chain connects TRBV28 to TRBJ1-2; D unresolved. The CDR3 contains 14 residues. Trimming stripped 6 bases from V and 8 bases from J, with 19 bases between. In germline, CDR1 is MDHEN, CDR2 SYDVKM. CDR3 sequence reads: CASSPLEALNGYTF. The CDR3 nucleotides are TGTGCCAGCAGCCCCCTTGAGGCGCTCAACGGCTACACCTTC.

V gene TRBV27 combines with J gene TRBJ2-4; D perhaps matches TRBD2 (7 bases). Germline lookup yields CDR1 MNHEY and CDR2 SMNVEV (reference sequence). The CDR3 contains 16 residues. Trimming removed 5 bases at V and 5 bases at J, with 19 bases between. The CDR3 here is CASSPGAGREENIQYF. In DNA, the CDR3 is TGTGCCAGCAGTCCAGGGGCGGGGAGGGAGGAAAACATTCAGTACTTC.

The chain employs TRBV20-1 and TRBJ1-3, with 7 bases identical to TRBD1. The CDR3 is made up of 14 amino acids. Trimming took 1 base from V and 8 from J; bases not matched to a gene: 8. Germline assignment: CDR1 DFQATT and CDR2 SNEGSKA (reference sequence). The CDR3 region has the DNA TGCAGTGCTAGAGCCACGACAGGGCGTGACACCATATATTTT. The encoded protein is CSARATTGRDTIYF.

This clonotype was recorded a few times. This chain links TRBV21-1 with TRBJ1-4; the D call TRBD1 from the table was never checked on the DNA. TRBV21-1 is a documented pseudogene. The CDR3 covers 11 residues. The CDR3 region has the DNA TGTGCCAGCAGCAAAGTCAGGGAACTGTTTTTT. The encoded protein is CASSKVRELFF.

The chain combines TRBV20-1 with TRBJ2-1; D unresolved. Germline CDR1 and CDR2: DFQATT and SNEGSKA (reference sequence). The CDR3 runs 11 residues. Deletions cut 3 bases from V and 10 bases from J, with 10 bases between. In DNA, the CDR3 is TGCAGTGCTAGTAGAACAGCGGAGCAGTTCTTC. Translation: CSASRTAEQFF.

This clonotype was recorded a few times. The rearrangement joins TRBV28 to TRBJ2-7; D gene unclear. Trimming cost V 5 bases and J 4 bases, with 15 bases left between them. The CDR3 is 14 residues long. Germline-derived CDR1 and CDR2 are MDHEN and SYDVKM. This chain's CDR3 is CASSTALWGYEQYF. CDR3 bases: TGTGCCAGCAGTACCGCTTTGTGGGGATACGAGCAGTACTTC.

The CDR3 region is CASSMGLVLKNEQYF. In DNA, the CDR3 is TGTGCCAGCAGTATGGGACTAGTCTTAAAAAATGAGCAGTACTTC. The rearrangement links TRBV12-3 or TRBV12-4 to TRBJ2-7; 8 bases map to TRBD2. After removal of 5 bases from V and 7 bases from J, the junction contained 13 bases not matched to a gene. The CDR3 runs to 15 residues.

The rearrangement links TRBV10-3 to TRBJ2-2; TRBD2 agrees at 14 bases. V lost 0 bases and J lost 4; bases outside the gene matches: 10. The CDR3 sequence is 20 residues long. From germline, CDR1 is ENHRY and CDR2 SYGVKD. The CDR3 nucleotides are TGTGCCATCAGTGAGTCGCCGGGACTAGCGGGGGAACCCCTCACCGGGGAGCTGTTTTTT. Protein: CAISESPGLAGEPLTGELFF.

This clonotype was seen only a few times. The rearrangement links TRBV12-3 or TRBV12-4 to TRBJ2-3; possibly TRBD1 or TRBD2 for D (6 bases each). This CDR3 is built from 15 residues. Between the trimmed V and J ends, which lost 5 bases and 1 base, there was a span of 13 bases. The CDR3 reads CASSVSGGRTDTQYF. Here the CDR3 DNA reads TGTGCCAGCAGTGTTAGTGGGGGGCGCACAGATACGCAGTATTTT.

The chain has TRBV7-2 and TRBJ1-1, with TRBD1 identical over 7 bases. Germline CDR1 is SGHTA and CDR2 is FQGNSA. V shed 5 bases, J shed 0 bases, and the junction held 9 bases outside the gene matches. This CDR3 comprises 16 residues. Here the CDR3 DNA reads TGTGCCAGCAGCCGAGGCAGGGGGAGGATGAACACTGAAGCTTTCTTT. Protein sequence: CASSRGRGRMNTEAFF.

The rearrangement links TRBV4-1 to TRBJ1-2; D gene unclear. This CDR3 has 15 amino acids. The germline CDR1 and CDR2 sequences are MGHRA and YSYEKL. Trimming removed 4 bases at V and 8 bases at J, with 20 bases between. Here the CDR3 reads CASSREPRETGGYTF. The CDR3 coding sequence is TGCGCCAGCAGCCGCGAACCGCGGGAGACCGGGGGCTACACCTTC.

The gene calls are TRBV7-2 and TRBJ1-2; no reliable D call. V lost 5 bases to trimming and J lost 6 bases, with 13 bases between them. The length of the CDR3 is 13 residues. Per the germline V gene, CDR1 is SGHTA and CDR2 is FQGNSA. CDR3 residues: CASSPREGNGYTF. CDR3 nucleotides: TGTGCCAGCAGCCCAAGGGAGGGTAATGGCTACACCTTC.

The chain couples TRBV9 to TRBJ2-2, with D tentatively TRBD1 (5 bases). CDR1 is SGDLS and CDR2 is YYNGEE in the germline V gene. This CDR3 contains 16 residues. V shed 0 bases and J shed 1 base, with 10 bases lying between them. In DNA form, the CDR3 reads TGTGCCAGCAGCGTAGGTAACAGGATGAACACCGGGGAGCTGTTTTTT. This sequence encodes CASSVGNRMNTGELFF.

The table lists this clonotype with a few counts. V and J are TRBV29-1 and TRBJ2-3; TRBD2 matches 8 bases. J gave up 2 bases and V 5 bases, and 9 bases lay outside the gene matches. The CDR3 totals 15 residues. Germline lookup yields CDR1 SQVTM and CDR2 ANQGSEA. CDR3 in DNA: TGCAGCGTTAGGCCGGGAGGGGCTTCCACAGATACGCAGTATTTT. Protein product: CSVRPGGASTDTQYF.

This clonotype turned up a few times. The genes are TRBV12-3 or TRBV12-4 and TRBJ2-1; 7 bases align to TRBD2. The CDR3 contains 16 residues. Unmatched junction bases numbered 11, after V lost 6 bases and J lost 3 bases. The CDR3 is CASSSGLGLGYNEQFF. The CDR3 DNA follows: TGTGCCAGCAGCTCCGGACTAGGATTGGGCTACAATGAGCAGTTCTTC.